This T cell receptor (beta chain) was found in a study of blood T cell repertoires in COVID-19 (dated by TCRdb to 2020 to 2022). About the investigation overall: Collaborator samples came from the United States, Italy and Spain and covered acute and convalescent phases of COVID-19. The repertoires were released in a freely available public database meant as a resource for research on the immune response to SARS-CoV-2. Samples came from the ongoing ImmuneRACE study (first 160 participants) plus 1,254 subjects from 6 global collaborators. The prospective study material was composed of cDNA or gDNA derived from T cells, B-cell-depleted T cells, or PBMCs. HLA class I and class II types, where available, came from metadata supplied by the sample provider rather than from assay-based typing. The dataset comprised deeply sampled blood TCRbeta repertoires from subjects exposed to, actively infected with, or recovered from COVID-19. The sample metadata nearly always contained a de-identified subject ID, COVID-19 status, age in years and sex.

The immunoSEQ Assay, a bias-controlled multiplex PCR, was used to amplify TCRbeta CDR3 regions from genomic DNA. In the authors' own workflow: The number of nucleated cells in each sample was estimated by amplification of reference gene primers within the assay. To quantify the absolute abundance of each unique TCRbeta CDR3 rearrangement, sequence reads were collapsed and filtered. For each sample, productive Simpson clonality was calculated by taking the square root of Simpson's diversity index across productive rearrangements. This is the immuneACCESS table as TCRdb keeps it, with only in-frame sequences that have V and J called. A part of the clones is gone; compared with another copy, unresolved V genes explain less than half, and the rest is unexplained. The DNA gave D and trimming, while V, J and clone size come from that table. The sample has about 100,000 clones on record, less than 90% of them singletons. 2% of the sample is in the top ten clones.

Broader findings and caveats from the paper: How much clinical and demographic metadata was included differed by source and by participant, and the metadata was provided uncurated.

Germline trimming: 4 bases from V, 0 bases from J; junction bases outside gene matches: 2. From the germline V gene, CDR1 is SGHRS and CDR2 is YFSETQ. Including cysteine and phenylalanine, the CDR3 has 15 amino acids. Only the CDR3 DNA stays, 45 bases, in frame from base 1. Each collaborating institution followed its own protocols to collect whole blood in K2EDTA tubes. For TCRbeta analysis, collaborators shipped samples in one of three forms: frozen whole blood, isolated PBMCs, or DNA extracted from either of those sample types. On this clone itself: Its antigen has not been determined. No base quality information exists; no much larger clone differs at one position.

The origin of this receptor is a man aged 65-85 years with active or convalescent COVID-19. The sample taken for sequencing was peripheral blood. The rearrangement combines TRBV5-1 with TRBJ2-1; 9 of the junction bases match TRBD1. The sequenced DNA is TGCGCCAGCAGCGAGACAGGGGGCTCCTACAATGAGCAGTTCTTC. It is translated as CASSETGGSYNEQFF.